This record covers a single T cell receptor beta chain. This PCR relied on a set of 60 Vbeta primers and 13 Jbeta primers. Produced via immunoSEQ multiplex PCR; TCRdb's table is partial and in-frame only. The table records roughly 130,000 clones, roughly three fifths of them present only once. The source of the sample is a study of cytomegalovirus exposure and HLA in healthy donors. The germline gives CDR1 MNHNS, CDR2 SASEGT. The CDR3 runs 15 residues. V dropped 4 bases and J dropped 1; count of bases not matched to a gene: 6. The sequence came from a male donor in good health and CMV-seronegative. The V and J genes are TRBV6-1 and TRBJ1-2; 7 nucleotides match TRBD1. Specimen: PBMCs. CDR3 nucleotide sequence: TGTGCCAGCAGTGCTACAGGGGTCTATAACTATGGCTACACCTTC. Amino acid sequence: CASSATGVYNYGYTF.